These 4 T cell receptor beta chains came from one sample sequenced in a study of cytotoxic CD8 clonotypes in ibrutinib-treated CLL. Clones were sequenced by immunoSEQ multiplex PCR, and TCRdb holds only the in-frame ones, with some missing. The repertoire holds approximately 45,000 clones, with roughly 76% as singletons. This sample comprised PBMCs, obtained after 12 months of ibrutinib treatment. The source of these receptors is a human donor with chronic lymphocytic leukemia.

Only a few counts were recorded for this clone. CDR3 DNA sequence: TGCGCCAGCAGCCCTGGACGGACAGGGGACGAAGCTTTCTTT. Translation: CASSPGRTGDEAFF. The chain carries TRBV5-1 and TRBJ1-1, with TRBD1 identical over 9 bases. V was clipped by 4 bases and J by 8 bases; unmatched bases: 9. The CDR3 sequence is 14 residues long. Germline CDR1 reads SGHRS; CDR2 reads YFSETQ.

This chain joins TRBV5-1 and TRBJ2-7; D is undetermined. This CDR3 has 13 amino acids. Germline CDR1 and CDR2: SGHRS and YFSETQ. V lost 0 bases to trimming and J lost 2 bases, with 6 bases between them. In DNA form, the CDR3 reads TGCGCCAGCAGCTTGGGATGGGCCTACGAGCAGTACTTC. It codes for CASSLGWAYEQYF.

The chain combines TRBV7-3 with TRBJ2-7; D remains ambiguous. Trimming removed 2 bases at V and 5 bases at J, with 10 bases between. Germline V CDR1 and CDR2: SGHTA, FQGTGA. The CDR3 is made up of 13 amino acids. As DNA, the CDR3 is TGTGCCAGCAGCTTAGCATCGCTGAACGAGCAGTACTTC. Encoded protein: CASSLASLNEQYF. Looking up the rest from reference TRBV7-3 and TRBJ2-7 gives the full variable domain: GAGVSQTPSNKVTEKGKYVELRCDPISGHTALYWYRQSLGQGPEFLIYFQGTGAADDSGLPNDRFFAVRPEGSVSTLKIQRTERGDSAVYLCASSLASLNEQYFGPGTRLTVT.

This clone was seen more than once but under ten times. The chain couples TRBV7-9 to TRBJ2-7, with D unclear. Looked up from germline, CDR1 is SEHNR and CDR2 is FQNEAQ (reference sequence). The ends were cut back, 5 bases at V and 4 bases at J, with 12 bases in the middle. CDR3 length equals 13 residues. CDR3 loop: CASSPNLNYEQYF. CDR3 nucleotides: TGTGCCAGCAGCCCTAACTTAAATTACGAGCAGTACTTC.